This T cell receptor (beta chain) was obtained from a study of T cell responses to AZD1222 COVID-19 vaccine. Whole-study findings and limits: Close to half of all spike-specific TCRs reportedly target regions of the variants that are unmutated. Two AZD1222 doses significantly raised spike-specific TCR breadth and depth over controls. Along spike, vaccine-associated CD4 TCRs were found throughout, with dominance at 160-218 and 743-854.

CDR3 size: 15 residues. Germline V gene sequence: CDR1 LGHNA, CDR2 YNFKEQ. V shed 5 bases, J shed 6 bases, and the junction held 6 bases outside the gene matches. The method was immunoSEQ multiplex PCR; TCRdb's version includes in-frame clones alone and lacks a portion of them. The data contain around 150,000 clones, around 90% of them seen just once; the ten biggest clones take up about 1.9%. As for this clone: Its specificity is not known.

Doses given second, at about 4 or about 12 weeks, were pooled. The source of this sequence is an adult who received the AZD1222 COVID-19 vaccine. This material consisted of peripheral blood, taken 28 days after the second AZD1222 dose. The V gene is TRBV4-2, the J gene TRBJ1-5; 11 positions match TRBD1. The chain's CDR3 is CASSTRTGGRQPQHF. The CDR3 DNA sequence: TGTGCCAGCAGCACGCGGACAGGGGGCCGTCAGCCCCAGCATTTT.